The source of this T cell receptor beta chain is a study of cytomegalovirus exposure and HLA in healthy donors. Study conclusions and caveats: Listed as cytomegalovirus-associated were 150 or so TCR beta chains. The classifier was said to identify cytomegalovirus status with high specificity and sensitivity.

On this clone itself: As yet, its antigen is unknown.

Vbeta (60) and Jbeta (13) primers were used in the PCR. This table comes from immunoSEQ multiplex PCR, and its TCRdb copy is limited to in-frame clones, with some not included. The sample has some 66,000 clones, more than 80% seen once. There are 17 residues in the CDR3. Trimming pared 6 bases from V and 1 base from J, leaving 18 bases between. Germline CDR1 SGHTA, CDR2 FQGNSA. The specimen sequenced was PBMCs. The gene calls are TRBV7-2 and TRBJ1-4; tentative D call: TRBD1 (6 bases). This TCR was sampled from a woman in her 30s in good health and CMV-seronegative. The CDR3 reads CASSQTGTARTNEKLFF. DNA of the CDR3: TGTGCCAGCAGTCAAACAGGGACGGCTCGAACTAATGAAAAACTGTTTTTT.